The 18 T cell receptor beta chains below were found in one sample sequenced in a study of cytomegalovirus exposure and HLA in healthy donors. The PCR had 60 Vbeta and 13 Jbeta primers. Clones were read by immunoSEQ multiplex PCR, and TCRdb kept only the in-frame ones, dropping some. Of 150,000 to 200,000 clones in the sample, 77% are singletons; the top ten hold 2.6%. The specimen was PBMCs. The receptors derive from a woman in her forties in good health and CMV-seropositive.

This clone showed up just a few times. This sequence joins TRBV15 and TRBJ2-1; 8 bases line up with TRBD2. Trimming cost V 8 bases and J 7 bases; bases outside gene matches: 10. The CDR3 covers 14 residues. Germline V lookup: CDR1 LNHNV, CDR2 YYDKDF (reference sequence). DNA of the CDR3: TGTGCCACCGCTAGTCGGGAGGGATGGAATGAGCAGTTCTTC. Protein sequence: CATASREGWNEQFF.

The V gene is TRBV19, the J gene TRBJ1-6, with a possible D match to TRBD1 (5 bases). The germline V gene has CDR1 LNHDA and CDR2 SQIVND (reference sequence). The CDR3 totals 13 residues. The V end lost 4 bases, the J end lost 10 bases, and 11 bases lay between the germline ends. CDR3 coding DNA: TGTGCCAGTAGTACCCTGCCAGGGTCACCCCTCCACTTT. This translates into CASSTLPGSPLHF.

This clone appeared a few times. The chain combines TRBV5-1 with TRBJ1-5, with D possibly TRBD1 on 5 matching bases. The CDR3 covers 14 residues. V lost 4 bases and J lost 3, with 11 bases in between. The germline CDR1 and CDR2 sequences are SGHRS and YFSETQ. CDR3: CASSPTGINQPQHF. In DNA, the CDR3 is TGCGCCAGCAGCCCTACAGGAATCAATCAGCCCCAGCATTTT.

CDR3 in amino acids: CASSYDRANSPLHF. The CDR3 DNA reads as TGTGCCAGCAGTTACGACAGGGCGAATTCACCCCTCCACTTT. V gene TRBV6-5 combines with J gene TRBJ1-6; 7 nucleotides align to TRBD1. Trimming removed 2 bases from V and 7 bases from J; junction bases left unmatched: 2. The CDR3 contains 14 residues. CDR1 MNHEY and CDR2 SVGAGI come from the germline V gene.

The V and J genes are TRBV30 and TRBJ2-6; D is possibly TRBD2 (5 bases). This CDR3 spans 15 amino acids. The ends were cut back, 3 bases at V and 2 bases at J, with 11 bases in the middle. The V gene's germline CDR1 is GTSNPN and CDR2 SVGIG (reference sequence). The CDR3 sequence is CAWRVRVAGANVLTF. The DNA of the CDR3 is TGTGCCTGGAGAGTGCGGGTTGCTGGGGCCAACGTCCTGACTTTC.

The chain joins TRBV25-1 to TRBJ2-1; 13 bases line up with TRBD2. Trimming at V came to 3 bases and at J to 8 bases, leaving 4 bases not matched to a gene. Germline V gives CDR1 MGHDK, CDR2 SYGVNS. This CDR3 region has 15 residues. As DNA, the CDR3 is TGTGCCAGCAGTGATACTAGCGGGAGGGGCGATGAGCAGTTCTTC. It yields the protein CASSDTSGRGDEQFF.

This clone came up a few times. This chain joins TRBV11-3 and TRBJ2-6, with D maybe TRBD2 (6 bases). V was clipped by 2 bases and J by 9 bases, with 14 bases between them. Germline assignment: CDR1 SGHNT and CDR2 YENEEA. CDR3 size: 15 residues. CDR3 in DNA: TGTGCCAGCAGCTTAAGGTCCAGGGACTGCAACGTCCTGACTTTC. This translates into CASSLRSRDCNVLTF.

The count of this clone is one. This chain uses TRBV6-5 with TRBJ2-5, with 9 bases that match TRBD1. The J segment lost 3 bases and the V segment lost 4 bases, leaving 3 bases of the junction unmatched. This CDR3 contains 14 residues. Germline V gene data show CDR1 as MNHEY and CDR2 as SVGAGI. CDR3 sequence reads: CASSWDRVEETQYF. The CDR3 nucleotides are TGTGCCAGCAGTTGGGACAGGGTGGAAGAGACCCAGTACTTC.

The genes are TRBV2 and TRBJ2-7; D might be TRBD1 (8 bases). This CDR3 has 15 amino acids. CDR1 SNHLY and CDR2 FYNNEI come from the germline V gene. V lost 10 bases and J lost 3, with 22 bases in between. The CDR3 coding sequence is TGTGCCACCACCCCCCCGGACAGGGAGGGCTACGAGCAGTACTTC. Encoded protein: CATTPPDREGYEQYF.

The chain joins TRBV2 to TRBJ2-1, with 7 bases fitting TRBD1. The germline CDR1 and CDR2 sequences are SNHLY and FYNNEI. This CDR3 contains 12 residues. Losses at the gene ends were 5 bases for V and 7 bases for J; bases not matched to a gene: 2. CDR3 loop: CASSNRGNEQFF. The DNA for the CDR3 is TGTGCCAGCAGTAACAGGGGTAATGAGCAGTTCTTC. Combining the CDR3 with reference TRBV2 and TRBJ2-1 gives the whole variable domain EPEVTQTPSHQVTQMGQEVILRCVPISNHLYFYWYRQILGQKVEFLVSFYNNEISEKSEIFDDQFSVERPDGSNFTLKIRSTKLEDSAMYFCASSNRGNEQFFGPGTRLTVL.

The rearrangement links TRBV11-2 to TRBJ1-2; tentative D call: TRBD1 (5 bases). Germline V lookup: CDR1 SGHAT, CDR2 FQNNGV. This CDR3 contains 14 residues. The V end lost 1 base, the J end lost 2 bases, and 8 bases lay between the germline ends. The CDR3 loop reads CASSLATANYGYTF. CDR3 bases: TGTGCCAGCAGCTTAGCGACAGCGAACTATGGCTACACCTTC. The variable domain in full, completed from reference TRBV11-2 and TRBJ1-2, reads EAGVAQSPRYKIIEKRQSVAFWCNPISGHATLYWYQQILGQGPKLLIQFQNNGVVDDSQLPKDRFSAERLKGVDSTLKIQPAKLEDSAVYLCASSLATANYGYTFGSGTRLTVV.

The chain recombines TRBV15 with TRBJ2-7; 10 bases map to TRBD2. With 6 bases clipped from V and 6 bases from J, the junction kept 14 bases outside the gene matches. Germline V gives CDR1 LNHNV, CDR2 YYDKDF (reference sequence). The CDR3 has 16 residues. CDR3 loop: CATRDHRLAGVSEQYF. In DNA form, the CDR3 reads TGTGCCACCAGAGACCACCGGCTAGCGGGAGTGTCCGAGCAGTACTTC.

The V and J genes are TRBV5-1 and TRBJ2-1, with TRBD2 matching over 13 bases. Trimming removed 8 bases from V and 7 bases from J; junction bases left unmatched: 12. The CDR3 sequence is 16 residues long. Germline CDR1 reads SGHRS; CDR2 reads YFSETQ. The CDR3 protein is CASKLLAGGLSNEQFF. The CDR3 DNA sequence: TGCGCCAGTAAACTACTAGCGGGAGGGTTGTCGAATGAGCAGTTCTTC.

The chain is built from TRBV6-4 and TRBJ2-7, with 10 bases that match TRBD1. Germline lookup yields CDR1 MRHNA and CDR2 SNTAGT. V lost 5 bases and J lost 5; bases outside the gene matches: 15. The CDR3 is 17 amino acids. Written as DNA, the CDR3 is TGTGCCAGCAGTCCACCCGGGGGGGGACAGGGGTACCACGAGCAGTACTTC. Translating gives CASSPPGGGQGYHEQYF.

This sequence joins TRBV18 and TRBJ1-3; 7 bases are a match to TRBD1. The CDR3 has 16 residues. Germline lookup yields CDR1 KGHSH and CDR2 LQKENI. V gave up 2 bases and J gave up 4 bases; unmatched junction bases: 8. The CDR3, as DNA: TGTGCCAGCTCACCAGATCGACAGGGAGGAGGAAACACCATATATTTT. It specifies CASSPDRQGGGNTIYF.

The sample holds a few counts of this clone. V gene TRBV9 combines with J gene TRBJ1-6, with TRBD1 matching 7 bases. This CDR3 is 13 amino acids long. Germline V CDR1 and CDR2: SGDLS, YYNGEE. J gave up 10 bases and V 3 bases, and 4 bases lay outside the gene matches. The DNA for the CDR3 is TGTGCCAGCAGCGAGCGGACAGGCTCACCCCTCCACTTT. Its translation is CASSERTGSPLHF.

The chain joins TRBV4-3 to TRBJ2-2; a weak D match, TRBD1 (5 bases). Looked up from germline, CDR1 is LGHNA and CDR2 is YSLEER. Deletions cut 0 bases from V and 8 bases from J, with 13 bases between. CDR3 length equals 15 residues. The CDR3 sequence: CASSQESRVVGELFF. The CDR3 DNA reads TGCGCCAGCAGCCAAGAGAGCAGGGTTGTTGGGGAGCTGTTTTTT.

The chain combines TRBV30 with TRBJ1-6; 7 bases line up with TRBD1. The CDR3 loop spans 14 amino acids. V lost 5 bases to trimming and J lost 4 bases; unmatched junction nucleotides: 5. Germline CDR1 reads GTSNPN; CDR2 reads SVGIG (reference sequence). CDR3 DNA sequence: TGTGCCTGGGACGCGACAGGGTATAATTCACCCCTCCACTTT. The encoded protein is CAWDATGYNSPLHF.